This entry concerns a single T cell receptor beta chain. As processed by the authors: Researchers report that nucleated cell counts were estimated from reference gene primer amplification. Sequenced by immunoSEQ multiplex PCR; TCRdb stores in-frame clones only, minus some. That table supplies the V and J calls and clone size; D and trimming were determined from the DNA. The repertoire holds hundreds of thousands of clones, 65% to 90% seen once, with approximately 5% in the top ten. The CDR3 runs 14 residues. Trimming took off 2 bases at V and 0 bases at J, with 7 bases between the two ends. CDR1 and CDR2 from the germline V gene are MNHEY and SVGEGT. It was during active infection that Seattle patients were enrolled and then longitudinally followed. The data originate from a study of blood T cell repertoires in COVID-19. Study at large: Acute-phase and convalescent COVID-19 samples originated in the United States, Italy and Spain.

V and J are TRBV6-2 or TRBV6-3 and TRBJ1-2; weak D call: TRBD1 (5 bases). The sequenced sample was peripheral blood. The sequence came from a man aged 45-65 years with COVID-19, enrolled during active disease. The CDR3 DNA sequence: TGTGCCAGCAGTTACCAACAGGCTAACTATGGCTACACCTTC. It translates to CASSYQQANYGYTF.